Sequencing of this T cell receptor beta chain was carried out in a study of blood T cell repertoires in COVID-19 (TCRdb year 2020). Background on the whole study: Samples from collaborators originated in the United States, Italy and Spain and spanned both the acute and convalescent phases of COVID-19. The repertoires were released in a freely available public database meant as a resource for research on the immune response to SARS-CoV-2. HLA class I and class II types, where available, came from metadata supplied by the sample provider rather than from assay-based typing. The material from the prospective study consisted of cDNA or gDNA derived from T cells, B-cell-depleted T cells, or PBMCs. The dataset comprised deeply sampled blood TCRbeta repertoires from subjects exposed to, actively infected with, or recovered from COVID-19. Samples came from the ongoing ImmuneRACE study (first 160 participants) plus 1,254 subjects from 6 global collaborators. The sample metadata nearly always contained a de-identified subject ID, COVID-19 status, age in years and sex.

TCRbeta CDR3 regions were amplified from genomic DNA by means of the immunoSEQ Assay, a bias-controlled multiplex PCR. Per the source publication's procedure: The number of nucleated cells in each sample was estimated by amplification of reference gene primers within the assay. To quantify the absolute abundance of each unique TCRbeta CDR3 rearrangement, sequence reads were collapsed and filtered. For each sample, productive Simpson clonality was calculated as the square root of Simpson's diversity index across productive rearrangements. The clones in this table, taken by TCRdb from immuneACCESS, are in-frame only. Not every clone is retained; where verified, under half of the shortfall comes from an unresolved V gene, and the cause of the rest is unknown. V, J and clone size reflect that table, while D and trimming were determined from the DNA. The sample table shows about 170,000 clones, and 88% are seen once. The leading ten clones occupy 20% to 30% of the sample.

A note on this clone: Which antigen it targets is not known. Within one base of it there is no much larger clone, and no base qualities were kept.

Overall study outcomes, separate from this receptor: Clinical and demographic metadata were provided uncurated, with the amount varying by source and participant.

From cysteine to phenylalanine, the CDR3 is 17 amino acids long. Of the read, only the CDR3 DNA is kept; its 51 bases are in frame from base 1. CDR1 SEHNR and CDR2 FQNEAQ were looked up in the germline V gene (reference sequence). The V and J ends are trimmed by 8 bases and 0 bases, leaving 20 bases between them. Whole blood was collected in K2EDTA tubes by collaborating institutions according to the institutions' own protocols. For TCRbeta analysis, collaborator samples were shipped as frozen whole blood, as isolated PBMCs, or as DNA extracted from either sample type. Rearrangement joined TRBV7-9 to TRBJ1-3; the D gene is perhaps TRBD1, from 5 matching bases. Source material: peripheral blood. The clonotype was recovered from a man between 60 and 75 years old with acute or convalescent COVID-19. The base sequence is TGTGCCAGCGGTTCCTGGGGCGCGGCATACTCTGGAAACACCATATATTTT. It translates to CASGSWGAAYSGNTIYF.